The T cell receptor beta chain under discussion was sequenced for a study of T-cell memory formation after mild COVID-19 (TCRdb year 2021). For the study in its entirety: Most TCR sequence clusters were specific to one of the two donors. In two donors, T-cell clones that expanded and contracted after mild COVID-19 were tracked by sequencing TCRalpha and TCRbeta repertoires over time. Two young, previously healthy adult volunteers, one female and one male, were included in the cohort.

The V end loses 5 bases and the J end loses 5 bases, and a stretch of 12 bases separates them. Taken from the germline V gene, the CDR1 and CDR2 loops are SGHRS and YFSETQ. The CDR3 measures 13 amino acids from cysteine to phenylalanine. The read is trimmed to its CDR3 DNA, 39 bases read in frame from base 1. Ficoll-Paque density gradient centrifugation was used to isolate PBMCs. Sequencing used an Illumina NovaSeq 6000. cDNA libraries for TCRalpha and TCRbeta were prepared by 5'RACE using constant-segment primers, with sample barcodes and unique molecular identifiers added. Trizol reagent was used to extract RNA from every sample. Libraries were amplified in two PCR steps, with a second sample barcode and Illumina TruSeq adapters added in the second step. The libraries were sequenced on an Illumina NovaSeq using 2 x 150 bp paired-end reads. Turning to the authors' computational methods: Demultiplexing of reads and collapsing into UMI-guided consensus sequences were performed with migec v1.2.7. Using mixcr v2.1.11, UMI consensuses were aligned to TRA and TRB V and J templates and then assembled into clonotypes. A clonotype was counted as expanded or contracted only when both edgeR and NoisET called the clonotype significant, with the noise models trained on biological replicates. For edgeR calls, the thresholds were a false discovery rate-adjusted p below 0.01 and a log2 fold-change of 1. As an exploratory analysis of dynamics, PCA with hierarchical clustering was applied to max-normalized trajectories of the 1000 most abundant clonotypes. Separately sequenced CD4+ and CD8+ repertoires were used to assign the CD4 or CD8 phenotype of responding clones. TCRdb handled the public reads itself, with Q25 trimming in fastp and clone calling in MiXCR, and kept productive beta chains. Each CDR3 protein appears once, grouped with its most common genes and DNA. None of the V and J calls come from the authors' own analysis; TCRdb made them. A total of some 350,000 distinct CDR3 sequences appear in this sample, over 10% of them only once. The ten biggest clones cover 20% to 25% of the sample.

Results the study describes overall, beyond this receptor: Only a couple of mild cases were covered in the study, and larger cohorts including severe cases with pre-infection samples were considered necessary. Contracting CD4+ clones turned up mainly in the CM and EM memory subsets, whereas EMRA was where CD8+ clones were enriched. Some responding clones were detected in pre-infection memory, suggesting pre-existing cross-reactive memory T cells joined the SARS-CoV-2 response. Balanced CD4/CD8 phenotypes were observed for clones contracting from day 15 to 85, whereas a bias towards CD4+ was observed for a second wave of clones expanding from day 15 to 37. SARS-CoV-2 specificity was not confirmed for the second-wave clones peaking on day 37.

Turning to this clonotype: Its antigen is currently not known. No much larger clone exists at a distance of one base, and base qualities are not known.

The V gene is TRBV5-1 and the J gene is TRBJ2-3, and perhaps TRBD2 as D gene, on 6 matching bases. The source material was PBMCs or a T cell subset sorted from them (not recorded which). This clonotype originated in a man aged 18 to 29 who had mild COVID-19 (a few samples of this study predate the infection). The sample titles of this study are shuffled in the database, so cell type and time point are left out; the donor was told from shared clones. The CDR3 here reads CASSPTRLDTQYF. The bases read TGCGCCAGCAGTCCGACTAGGCTAGATACGCAGTATTTT.